A single sample gave rise to the 14 T cell receptor beta chains below, sequenced in a study of CD8 T cells in Susac syndrome (dated by TCRdb to about 2019). Library preparation was by the immunoSEQ multiplex PCR assay. RNA was extracted using the RNeasy kit, and roughly 0.5 to 1 microgram was reverse transcribed with random hexamers. TCRdb passed the public sequencing reads through fastp at Q25 and MiXCR, retaining productive beta sequences. Each entry merges the rows of one CDR3 protein and shows their most common DNA and genes. The sample has some 160,000 distinct CDR3 sequences on record, around 92% of them singletons. The ten top clones hold 0.065% to 0.1% of the sample. Sequencing was carried out using CD4+ T cells from PBMCs. The receptors shown here come from a human donor in good health.

The rearrangement uses TRBV12-3 or TRBV12-4 and TRBJ1-5; D possibly corresponds to TRBD1 (6 bases). This CDR3 is built from 15 residues. Deletions cut 7 bases from V and 4 bases from J, with 17 bases between. CDR3: CASTPGPGANQPQHF. Written as DNA, the CDR3 is TGTGCCAGCACCCCGGGGCCAGGGGCAAATCAGCCCCAGCATTTT.

The rearrangement uses TRBV7-6 and TRBJ2-6, with D maybe TRBD1 (6 bases). V was shortened by 0 bases and J by 3 bases, with 9 bases between the two germline ends. The CDR3 consists of 16 residues. Germline V CDR1 and CDR2: SGHVS, FNYEAQ. The chain's CDR3 is CASSLARGSGANVLTF. CDR3 nucleotide sequence: TGTGCCAGCAGCTTAGCCAGGGGAAGTGGGGCCAACGTCCTGACTTTC.

The chain is built from TRBV19 and TRBJ1-5; no clear D. Trimming left V 1 base short and J 0 bases short, with 4 bases between. The germline V gene has CDR1 LNHDA and CDR2 SQIVND (reference sequence). The CDR3 has 14 residues. The CDR3 loop reads CASSIGPSNQPQHF. The CDR3 DNA follows: TGTGCCAGTAGTATAGGACCTAGCAATCAGCCCCAGCATTTT.

This chain connects TRBV19 to TRBJ2-7, with 8 bases matching TRBD2. V trimming: 3 bases; J trimming: 4 bases; junction bases outside the gene matches: 2. The CDR3 is made up of 13 amino acids. Germline values: CDR1 LNHDA, CDR2 SQIVND (reference sequence). This chain's CDR3 is CASSMIAGYEQYF. CDR3 in DNA: TGTGCCAGTAGTATGATAGCGGGGTACGAGCAGTACTTC.

The V and J genes are TRBV9 and TRBJ2-3, with 7 bases fitting TRBD1. The CDR3 spans 14 residues. Germline assignment: CDR1 SGDLS and CDR2 YYNGEE. V lost 1 base and J lost 3; bases outside the gene matches: 2. The CDR3 bases are TGTGCCAGCAGCGTATACAGGGGAACAGATACGCAGTATTTT. Translated, it gives CASSVYRGTDTQYF.

The chain carries TRBV20-1 and TRBJ1-5; D gene unclear. The germline V and J ends were trimmed by 0 bases and 4 bases, with 19 bases remaining between them. Germline CDR1 is DFQATT and CDR2 is SNEGSKA (reference sequence). This CDR3 region has 17 residues. CDR3 protein: CSARDPVGRSWNQPQHF. The CDR3 DNA is TGCAGTGCTAGAGACCCCGTTGGGCGAAGCTGGAATCAGCCCCAGCATTTT.

This clonotype was observed a single time. The genes are TRBV11-2 and TRBJ2-2; D is perhaps TRBD1 or TRBD2 (5 bases each). V was shortened by 5 bases and J by 6 bases, with 7 bases between the two germline ends. Germline V gene lookup returns CDR1 SGHAT and CDR2 FQNNGV. This CDR3 contains 12 residues. CDR3 region: CASSPGPGELFF. The DNA for the CDR3 is TGTGCCAGCAGCCCGGGACCCGGGGAGCTGTTTTTT.

This clonotype came up once. This chain uses TRBV6-1 with TRBJ2-1, with D uncertain. Germline V CDR1 and CDR2: MNHNS, SASEGT. Trimming took 4 bases from V and 6 from J, leaving 7 bases between them. The CDR3 spans 12 residues. In DNA form, the CDR3 reads TGTGCCAGCAGTGGACCGTTCAATGAGCAGTTCTTC. This gives the protein CASSGPFNEQFF.

The J gene is TRBJ1-5, the V gene TRBV28, with D possibly TRBD1 on 5 matching bases. Trimming took 4 bases from V and 0 from J, leaving 10 bases between them. The CDR3 runs to 15 residues. Germline values: CDR1 MDHEN, CDR2 SYDVKM. In nucleotides, the CDR3 is TGTGCCAGCAGTTGGGGGGGACGTAGCAATCAGCCCCAGCATTTT. Translation gives CASSWGGRSNQPQHF.

This clonotype was seen just once. The chain couples TRBV19 to TRBJ2-2, with a possible D match to TRBD2 (6 bases). Germline V gene sequence: CDR1 LNHDA, CDR2 SQIVND (reference sequence). V was pared by 10 bases and J by 4 bases, with 16 bases between. This CDR3 contains 14 residues. The CDR3 loop reads CATNRDLFTGELFF. CDR3 nucleotide sequence: TGTGCCACCAACCGGGACTTATTCACCGGGGAGCTGTTTTTT.

The rearrangement uses TRBV12-3 or TRBV12-4 and TRBJ1-5; 7 bases agree with TRBD1. The V and J ends lost 3 bases and 5 bases, in that order; junction bases with no gene match: 7. The CDR3 runs 15 residues. The CDR3 nucleotides read TGTGCCAGCAGTTTTGGACAGGAGAGTTATCAGCCCCAGCATTTT. Its protein product is CASSFGQESYQPQHF.

V usage is TRBV29-1 and J usage is TRBJ2-1; 9 nucleotides align to TRBD2. V dropped 4 bases and J dropped 6; count of bases not matched to a gene: 4. CDR1 SQVTM and CDR2 ANQGSEA come from the germline V gene. The CDR3 has 13 residues. CDR3 nucleotides: TGCAGCGTTGTAGAGCGGGAGGTCAATGAGCAGTTCTTC. This codes for CSVVEREVNEQFF.

This clonotype is a singleton in its sample. The chain couples TRBV29-1 to TRBJ2-3; tentative D call: TRBD2 (6 bases). This CDR3 spans 15 amino acids. Germline values: CDR1 SQVTM, CDR2 ANQGSEA. Trimming took off 3 bases at V and 2 bases at J, with 15 bases between the two ends. The CDR3: CSVERGGGHTDTQYF. Here the CDR3 DNA reads TGCAGCGTTGAGCGGGGTGGCGGACACACAGATACGCAGTATTTT.

V usage is TRBV6-5 and J usage is TRBJ2-7; D might be TRBD1 (5 bases). Germline CDR1 reads MNHEY; CDR2 reads SVGAGI. This CDR3 contains 17 residues. V was cut by 4 bases and J by 3 bases, with 22 bases left in between. The CDR3 region is CASSFTPFQGPRYEQYF. The CDR3, as DNA: TGTGCCAGCAGTTTCACCCCTTTCCAGGGCCCTCGCTACGAGCAGTACTTC.